This T cell receptor beta chain was captured by sequencing in a study of T cells in localized non-small cell lung cancer. General study points: Of the tissues analyzed, uninvolved adjacent lung showed maximal T cell clonality, greater than tumor. Longer survival (overall) was linked to higher T cell density in blood.

Produced via immunoSEQ multiplex PCR; TCRdb's table is partial and in-frame only. The sample includes more than 1,500 clones, less than 25% seen only once; the top ten take roughly an eighth. Each adjacent lung sample was taken at least 2 cm from the tumor margin and was free of atypia. The CDR3 is made up of 14 amino acids. V gave up 5 bases and J gave up 3 bases, with 13 bases separating them. Germline values: CDR1 LNHDA, CDR2 SQIVND (reference sequence). There are a few counts of this clone. Its target is not known. The receptor's source is a male donor older than 55 with stage III squamous cell lung carcinoma. The specimen comprised normal lung tissue next to the tumor, sampled before any cancer treatment. The chain employs TRBV19 and TRBJ1-2, with D maybe TRBD1 (6 bases). The CDR3: CASSSDSEYYGYTF. CDR3 in DNA: TGTGCCAGTAGTTCGGACAGCGAATACTATGGCTACACCTTC.